The 26 T cell receptor beta chains below come from one sample, sequenced in a study of T cell repertoires in cytomegalovirus infection. The antigens these receptors bind are not known. TCRdb fed the reads into MiXCR, producing one record per CDR3 protein. The sample yields roughly 920,000 distinct CDR3 sequences, 31% seen once. The sequenced sample was cultured CD8+ T cells from PBMCs, obtained from culture after CMV antigen stimulation. The source of these receptors is a human donor in good health (CMV status not recorded). Some clones in this sample may be carry-over from other donors' samples.

Here the CDR3 reads CASSGWTGNVGELFF. In nucleotides, the CDR3 is TGTGCCAGCAGCGGATGGACGGGAAACGTCGGGGAGCTGTTTTTT. V gene TRBV6-6 combines with J gene TRBJ2-2, with D possibly being TRBD2 (5 bases). Trimming stripped 6 bases from V and 7 bases from J, with 18 bases between. In germline, CDR1 is MNHNY, CDR2 SVGAGI (reference sequence). This CDR3 region has 15 residues.

This clonotype has more than one count but fewer than ten. The J gene is TRBJ1-2, the V gene TRBV5-6; maybe TRBD1 (5 bases). Germline assignment: CDR1 SGHDT and CDR2 YYEEEE. Trimming stripped 1 base from V and 4 bases from J, with 11 bases between. The CDR3 covers 14 residues. The CDR3 loop is CASSLSGRTYGYTF. CDR3 DNA sequence: TGTGCCAGCAGCTTGTCGGGACGGACCTATGGCTACACCTTC.

The chain carries TRBV7-8 and TRBJ2-1, with a tentative D call TRBD2 (6 bases). The CDR3 runs 13 residues. Germline assignment: CDR1 SGHVS and CDR2 FQNEAQ. V was trimmed by 6 bases and J by 9 bases, leaving 15 bases between them. This CDR3 reads CASSFRGLTEQFF. The DNA of the CDR3 is TGTGCCAGCAGTTTTAGGGGACTCACTGAGCAGTTCTTC.

Written as DNA, the CDR3 is TGTGCCAGCACCGTGGGAATTGATACTGAAGCTTTCTTT. Its protein product is CASTVGIDTEAFF. This rearrangement joins TRBV7-9 to TRBJ1-1; D is undetermined. The CDR3 loop spans 13 amino acids. Trimming shortened V by 7 bases and J by 5 bases, and 14 bases separated the two germline ends. Germline CDR1 reads SEHNR; CDR2 reads FQNEAQ (reference sequence). Full variable domain (outside the CDR3, taken from reference TRBV7-9 and TRBJ1-1): DTGVSQNPRHKITKRGQNVTFRCDPISEHNRLYWYRQTLGQGPEFLTYFQNEAQLEKSRLLSDRFSAERPKGSFSTLEIQRTEQGDSAMYLCASTVGIDTEAFFGQGTRLTVV.

The gene calls are TRBV7-9 and TRBJ2-7; no definite D call. Trimming pared 0 bases from V and 4 bases from J, leaving 10 bases between. From germline, CDR1 is SEHNR and CDR2 FQNEAQ (reference sequence). The CDR3 runs to 14 residues. CDR3 amino acids: CASSLAAQAYEQYF. CDR3 coding DNA: TGTGCCAGCAGCTTAGCGGCCCAGGCATACGAGCAGTACTTC.

This clonotype was seen a handful of times. This chain uses TRBV12-3 or TRBV12-4 with TRBJ1-6, with D possibly TRBD1 on 5 matching bases. The CDR3 consists of 14 residues. V was cut by 5 bases and J by 8 bases, with 13 bases left in between. CDR3 residues: CASSDQGLDSPLHF. In DNA, the CDR3 is TGTGCCAGCAGTGATCAGGGTTTGGATTCACCCCTCCACTTT.

Here the CDR3 DNA reads TGTGCCAGCAGCTTAAAACTAGGGGCAGATACGCAGTATTTT. Residues: CASSLKLGADTQYF. This rearrangement joins TRBV7-9 to TRBJ2-3; D may be TRBD1 or TRBD2 (5 bases each). The germline V and J ends were trimmed by 2 bases and 4 bases, with 10 bases remaining between them. The CDR3 totals 14 residues. Germline V gives CDR1 SEHNR, CDR2 FQNEAQ (reference sequence).

This clonotype was detected only a few times. The chain recombines TRBV25-1 with TRBJ2-2, with D possibly matching TRBD2 (5 bases). Germline CDR1 MGHDK, CDR2 SYGVNS. Deletions cut 6 bases from V and 1 base from J, with 12 bases between. The CDR3 has 15 amino acids. The CDR3 reads CASRVGSRNTGELFF. CDR3 bases: TGTGCCAGCAGAGTAGGGAGTAGGAACACCGGGGAGCTGTTTTTT.

This clonotype was counted only a few times. This sequence joins TRBV24-1 and TRBJ2-2; 7 positions match TRBD1. Germline CDR1 KGHDR, CDR2 SFDVKD. J gave up 5 bases and V 2 bases, and 4 bases lay outside the gene matches. The CDR3 sequence is 15 residues long. DNA for the CDR3: TGTGCCACCAGTGATTCAACAGGGGCGACCGGGGAGCTGTTTTTT. It yields the protein CATSDSTGATGELFF.

Here the CDR3 reads CASSFERGGFGEQFF. The CDR3, as DNA: TGTGCCAGCAGCTTTGAAAGGGGAGGATTTGGTGAGCAGTTCTTC. The chain couples TRBV5-5 to TRBJ2-1; a weak D match, TRBD2 (6 bases). Trimming removed 2 bases from V and 9 bases from J, with 18 bases in between. Germline V gives CDR1 SGHKS, CDR2 YYEKEE (reference sequence). The CDR3 loop spans 15 amino acids.

J is TRBJ2-1 and V is TRBV7-6, with 9 nucleotides matching TRBD2. In germline, CDR1 is SGHVS, CDR2 FNYEAQ. After removal of 5 bases from V and 0 bases from J, the junction contained 5 bases not matched to a gene. This CDR3 has 16 residues. CDR3 amino acids: CASSTGLASSYNEQFF. CDR3 DNA sequence: TGTGCCAGCAGCACGGGACTAGCTAGCTCCTACAATGAGCAGTTCTTC.

The chain uses TRBV7-2 and TRBJ2-4; D ambiguous. CDR1 and CDR2 (germline): SGHTA, FQGNSA. Deletions cut 3 bases from V and 0 bases from J, with 12 bases between. The CDR3 is 16 residues long. The CDR3 sequence: CASSLASRLAKNIQYF. The CDR3, as DNA: TGTGCCAGCAGCTTGGCGTCGAGGCTAGCCAAAAACATTCAGTACTTC.

This clonotype was observed a few times. The chain combines TRBV19 with TRBJ2-1, with TRBD2 matching over 7 bases. The CDR3 extends over 13 amino acids. Germline CDR1 is LNHDA and CDR2 is SQIVND (reference sequence). Trimming took 1 base from V and 8 from J; bases not matched to a gene: 2. The DNA for the CDR3 is TGTGCCAGTAGTATAGGGGGGGGATATGAGCAGTTCTTC. It is translated as CASSIGGGYEQFF.

At least ten counts were recorded for this clonotype. The rearrangement links TRBV6-6 to TRBJ2-3; 7 nucleotides align to TRBD1. The trim removed 0 bases at V and 3 bases at J, leaving 15 bases unmatched. Germline values: CDR1 MNHNY, CDR2 SVGAGI (reference sequence). There are 19 residues in the CDR3. In DNA form, the CDR3 reads TGTGCCAGCAGTTACTCGGCCCGAAACAGGGGCCCCGCGACAGATACGCAGTATTTT. It codes for CASSYSARNRGPATDTQYF.

V usage is TRBV6-1 and J usage is TRBJ2-3; TRBD1 might be the D (5 bases). V lost 3 bases and J lost 2, with 9 bases in between. Germline V gene lookup returns CDR1 MNHNS and CDR2 SASEGT. This CDR3 has 14 amino acids. The CDR3 region has the DNA TGTGCCAGCAGTGATAGGGGAACCACAGATACGCAGTATTTT. Translation gives CASSDRGTTDTQYF.

The chain employs TRBV7-8 and TRBJ2-2, with D perhaps matching TRBD1 (5 bases). Germline-derived CDR1 and CDR2 are SGHVS and FQNEAQ. This CDR3 region has 14 residues. Trimming stripped 5 bases from V and 4 bases from J, with 11 bases between. This chain's CDR3 is CASSVDSLTGELFF. CDR3 in DNA: TGTGCCAGCAGCGTCGACAGCCTCACCGGGGAGCTGTTTTTT.

This clonotype was recorded at least ten times. The chain has TRBV12-3 or TRBV12-4 and TRBJ2-1, with a possible D match to TRBD2 (6 bases). V was trimmed by 8 bases and J by 0 bases, leaving 14 bases between them. The CDR3 is made up of 15 amino acids. CDR3 sequence reads: CASPKDGSSYNEQFF. CDR3 coding DNA: TGTGCCAGCCCCAAGGACGGGAGCTCCTACAATGAGCAGTTCTTC.

This clonotype turned up a few times. V and J are TRBV12-3 or TRBV12-4 and TRBJ2-2, with D perhaps assigned TRBD1 or TRBD2 (7 bases each). The CDR3 length is 16 residues. V was cut by 6 bases and J by 6 bases, with 20 bases left in between. This CDR3 reads CASSPHRGDRAGELFF. The CDR3 coding sequence is TGTGCCAGCAGCCCTCATCGGGGGGACAGAGCCGGGGAGCTGTTTTTT.

This clonotype was found a few times. The J gene is TRBJ2-5, the V gene TRBV6-1, with D perhaps given as TRBD1 or TRBD2 (5 bases each). Germline values: CDR1 MNHNS, CDR2 SASEGT. The CDR3 has 16 amino acids. V gave up 4 bases and J gave up 2 bases, with 17 bases separating them. In nucleotides, the CDR3 is TGTGCCAGCAGTGGTTATCCGGGGCTCTTACAAGAGACCCAGTACTTC. Its translation: CASSGYPGLLQETQYF.

In its sample, this clonotype was seen many times. This rearrangement joins TRBV20-1 to TRBJ1-5; no reliable D call. Trimming took off 5 bases at V and 0 bases at J, with 11 bases between the two ends. The germline CDR1 and CDR2 sequences are DFQATT and SNEGSKA (reference sequence). This CDR3 comprises 14 residues. In DNA form, the CDR3 reads TGCAGTGCTGCCGGACGGCATAGCAATCAGCCCCAGCATTTT. It yields the protein CSAAGRHSNQPQHF.

The chain recombines TRBV4-1 with TRBJ2-3; D possibly corresponds to TRBD2 (6 bases). The length of the CDR3 is 16 residues. V gave up 0 bases and J gave up 0 bases, with 10 bases separating them. CDR1 and CDR2 (germline): MGHRA, YSYEKL. For the CDR3, the DNA is TGCGCCAGCAGCCAAGAATCCGGGAGTAGCACAGATACGCAGTATTTT. Amino acids: CASSQESGSSTDTQYF.

The chain employs TRBV5-1 and TRBJ1-2; D gene uncertain. Germline assignment: CDR1 SGHRS and CDR2 YFSETQ. The CDR3 sequence is 16 residues long. Trimming shortened V by 4 bases and J by 0 bases, and 16 bases separated the two germline ends. The CDR3 reads CASSQQGREANYGYTF. In DNA form, the CDR3 reads TGCGCCAGCAGCCAACAAGGACGGGAAGCTAACTATGGCTACACCTTC.

This clonotype has a handful of counts. V gene TRBV7-9 combines with J gene TRBJ2-5; 11 bases line up with TRBD2. Trimming removed 4 bases from V and 5 bases from J; junction bases left unmatched: 6. CDR3 length: 15 residues. Germline values: CDR1 SEHNR, CDR2 FQNEAQ (reference sequence). The CDR3 coding sequence is TGTGCCAGCAGCTCTAGCGGGGGGCCGGTGGAGACCCAGTACTTC. Translated: CASSSSGGPVETQYF. Together with reference TRBV7-9 and TRBJ2-5, the CDR3 gives the full variable domain: DTGVSQNPRHKITKRGQNVTFRCDPISEHNRLYWYRQTLGQGPEFLTYFQNEAQLEKSRLLSDRFSAERPKGSFSTLEIQRTEQGDSAMYLCASSSSGGPVETQYFGPGTRLLVL.

This clonotype has only a few counts. The chain employs TRBV12-3 or TRBV12-4 and TRBJ1-2; D perhaps matches TRBD1 (6 bases). CDR3 size: 15 residues. Trimming took 5 bases from V and 2 from J, leaving 15 bases between them. CDR3 sequence (DNA): TGTGCCAGCAGTGACGGGACAATGGGAAACTATGGCTACACCTTC. As protein: CASSDGTMGNYGYTF.

This clonotype was found a few times. The chain uses TRBV18 and TRBJ1-1; D is unclear. With 0 bases removed from V and 2 bases from J, the gap between germline ends came to 19 bases. This CDR3 contains 18 residues. CDR1 KGHSH and CDR2 LQKENI come from the germline V gene. In DNA, the CDR3 is TGTGCCAGCTCACCACCGGAAAGACTGTCAGGCATCAACACTGAAGCTTTCTTT. It specifies CASSPPERLSGINTEAFF.

This clonotype was counted many times. The CDR3 region is CASSTNAGTGSGYTF. The CDR3 DNA reads TGTGCCAGCAGCACCAACGCCGGGACAGGGTCTGGCTACACCTTC. The rearrangement joins TRBV7-2 to TRBJ1-2, with TRBD1 matching 9 bases. CDR3 length equals 15 residues. The trim removed 5 bases at V and 7 bases at J, leaving 11 bases unmatched. Germline assignment: CDR1 SGHTA and CDR2 FQGNSA.